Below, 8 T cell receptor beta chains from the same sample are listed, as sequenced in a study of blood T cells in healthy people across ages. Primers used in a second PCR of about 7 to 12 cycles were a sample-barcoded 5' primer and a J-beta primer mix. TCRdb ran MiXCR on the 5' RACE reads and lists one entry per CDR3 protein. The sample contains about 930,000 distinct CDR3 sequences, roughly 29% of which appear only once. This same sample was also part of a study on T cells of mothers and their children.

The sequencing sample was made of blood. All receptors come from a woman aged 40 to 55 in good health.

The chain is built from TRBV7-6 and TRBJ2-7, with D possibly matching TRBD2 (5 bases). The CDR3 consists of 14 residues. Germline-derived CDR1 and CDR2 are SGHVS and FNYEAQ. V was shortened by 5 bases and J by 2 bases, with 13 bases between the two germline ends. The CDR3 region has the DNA TGTGCCAGCAGCCCCCTTAGCGTAACCTACGAGCAGTACTTC. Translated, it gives CASSPLSVTYEQYF.

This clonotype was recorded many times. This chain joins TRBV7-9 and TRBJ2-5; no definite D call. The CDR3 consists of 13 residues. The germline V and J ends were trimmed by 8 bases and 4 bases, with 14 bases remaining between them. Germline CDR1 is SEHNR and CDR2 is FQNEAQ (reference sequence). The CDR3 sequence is CASSPGRRETQYF. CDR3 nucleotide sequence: TGTGCCAGCTCACCGGGCAGGAGAGAGACCCAGTACTTC. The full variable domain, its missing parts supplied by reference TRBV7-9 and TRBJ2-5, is DTGVSQNPRHKITKRGQNVTFRCDPISEHNRLYWYRQTLGQGPEFLTYFQNEAQLEKSRLLSDRFSAERPKGSFSTLEIQRTEQGDSAMYLCASSPGRRETQYFGPGTRLLVL.

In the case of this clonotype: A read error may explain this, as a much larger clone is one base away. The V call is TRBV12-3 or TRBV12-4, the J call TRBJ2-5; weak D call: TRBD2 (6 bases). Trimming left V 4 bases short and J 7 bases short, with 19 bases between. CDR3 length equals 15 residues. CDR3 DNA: TGTGCCAGCAGTTCCGGGACCTACGCCGGGGGGACCCAGTACTTC. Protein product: CASSSGTYAGGTQYF.

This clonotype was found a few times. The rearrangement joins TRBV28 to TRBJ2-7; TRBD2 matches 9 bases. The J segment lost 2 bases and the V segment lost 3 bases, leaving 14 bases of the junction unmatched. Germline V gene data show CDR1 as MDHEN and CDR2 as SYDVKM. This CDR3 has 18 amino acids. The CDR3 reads CASSFPRKRGAITYEQYF. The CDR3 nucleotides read TGTGCCAGCAGTTTCCCTCGAAAGCGGGGGGCGATAACCTACGAGCAGTACTTC.

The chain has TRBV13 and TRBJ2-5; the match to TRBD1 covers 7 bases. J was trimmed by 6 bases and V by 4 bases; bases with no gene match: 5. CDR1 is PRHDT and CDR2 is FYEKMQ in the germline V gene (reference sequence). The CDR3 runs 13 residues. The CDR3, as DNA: TGTGCCAGCAGCTCGGACAGGCCGAAGACCCAGTACTTC. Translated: CASSSDRPKTQYF.

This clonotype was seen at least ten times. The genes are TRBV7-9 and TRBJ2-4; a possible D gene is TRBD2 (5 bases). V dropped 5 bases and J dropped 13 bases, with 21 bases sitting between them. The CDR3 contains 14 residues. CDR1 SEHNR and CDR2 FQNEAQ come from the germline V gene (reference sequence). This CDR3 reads CASSPMGGSWEQYF. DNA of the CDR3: TGTGCCAGCAGCCCAATGGGCGGGTCGTGGGAGCAGTACTTC.

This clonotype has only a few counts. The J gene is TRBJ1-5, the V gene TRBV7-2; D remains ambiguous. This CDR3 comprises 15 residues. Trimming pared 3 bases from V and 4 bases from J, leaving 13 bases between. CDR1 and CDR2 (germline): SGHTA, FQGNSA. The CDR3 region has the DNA TGTGCCAGCAGCTTGGGGTCTCGCTTAAATCAGCCCCAGCATTTT. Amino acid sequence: CASSLGSRLNQPQHF.

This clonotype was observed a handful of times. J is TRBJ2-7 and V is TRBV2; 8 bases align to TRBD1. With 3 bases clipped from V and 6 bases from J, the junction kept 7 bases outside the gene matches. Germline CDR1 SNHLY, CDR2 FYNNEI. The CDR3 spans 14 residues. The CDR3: CASSEGRGPFEQYF. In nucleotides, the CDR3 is TGTGCCAGCAGTGAGGGCAGGGGGCCATTCGAGCAGTACTTC.